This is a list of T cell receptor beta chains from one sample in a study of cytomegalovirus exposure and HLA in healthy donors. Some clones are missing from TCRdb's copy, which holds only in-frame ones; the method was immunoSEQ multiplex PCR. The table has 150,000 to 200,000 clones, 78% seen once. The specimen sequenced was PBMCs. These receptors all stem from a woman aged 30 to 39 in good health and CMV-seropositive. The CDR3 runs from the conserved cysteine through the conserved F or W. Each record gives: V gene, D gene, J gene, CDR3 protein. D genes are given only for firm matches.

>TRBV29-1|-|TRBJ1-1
CSKGPGVNTEAFF
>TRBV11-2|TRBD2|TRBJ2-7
CASSRELAGGAYEQYF
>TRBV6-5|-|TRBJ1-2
CASSYASSYGYTF
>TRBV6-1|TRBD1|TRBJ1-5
CASRGTGTLQPQHF
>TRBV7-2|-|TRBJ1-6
CASTPNQGNSPLHF
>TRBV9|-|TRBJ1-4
CASSVGGSIRATNEKLFF
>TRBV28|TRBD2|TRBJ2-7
CASKIAGVSYEQYF
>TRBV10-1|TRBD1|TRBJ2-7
CASSAGRGEQYF
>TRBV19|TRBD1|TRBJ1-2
CASTANLRTGANYGYTF
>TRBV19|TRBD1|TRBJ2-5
CASRSLGQGQETQYF
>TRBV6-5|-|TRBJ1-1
CASSYSRATEAFF
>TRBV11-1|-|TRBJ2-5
CASSYSETQYF
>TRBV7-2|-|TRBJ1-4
CASSLGVGPFLNEKLFF
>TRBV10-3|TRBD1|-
CAVRDSSYEQYF
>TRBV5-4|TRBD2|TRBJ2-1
CASTDTSGSSYNEQFF
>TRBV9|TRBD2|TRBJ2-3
CASSVGRLAGAPSDTQYF
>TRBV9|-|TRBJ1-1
CASSVAQNTEAFF
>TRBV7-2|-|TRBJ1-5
CASSLQGLYSNQPQHF
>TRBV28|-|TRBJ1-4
CASSLHRELFF
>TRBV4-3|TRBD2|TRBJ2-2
CASSQDSGGLNTGELFF
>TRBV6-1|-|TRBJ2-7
CASITDSLYEQYF
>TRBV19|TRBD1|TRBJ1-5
CASSPWDRGNQPQHF
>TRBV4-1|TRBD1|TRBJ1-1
CASSHGGQGRLSGEAFF
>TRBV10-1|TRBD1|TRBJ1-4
CAAPDGTGSNSEKLFF
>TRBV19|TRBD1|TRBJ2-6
CASSSQGGPGGANVLTF
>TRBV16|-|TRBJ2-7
CATKRQDAYEQYF
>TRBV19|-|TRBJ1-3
CASKISDQAGNTIYF
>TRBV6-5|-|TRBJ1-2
CASNIPGVGDGYTF
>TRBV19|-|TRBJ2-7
CASSTSPLHERYF
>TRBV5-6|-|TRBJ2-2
CASSLEVGRVVTAGELFF